This T cell receptor (beta chain) is drawn from a study of blood T cells in healthy people across ages. This CDR3 spans 14 amino acids. V was shortened by 2 bases and J by 7 bases, with 11 bases between the two germline ends. A second roughly 6 to 11 cycle PCR used barcoded and J-beta primers. Unique molecular identifiers of 12 random nucleotides labeled each cDNA. TCRdb called the 5' RACE reads again in MiXCR, with one record for every CDR3 protein. Among some 760,000 distinct CDR3 sequences, 25% were seen once, and the ten largest hold 9% to 9.5%. This clonotype showed up just a few times. In addition, the sample was reused for a study of T cells of mothers and their children. That report notes: More than 5 children and their three healthy Caucasian mothers were the donors.

Sequencing was done on a sample of blood. This chain links TRBV12-3 or TRBV12-4 with TRBJ1-4, with D uncertain. The TCR originated in a boy aged 5-17 years in good health. The chain's CDR3 is CASSLRAAGEKLFF. The CDR3 nucleotides read TGTGCCAGCAGTTTACGGGCGGCGGGTGAAAAACTGTTTTTT.